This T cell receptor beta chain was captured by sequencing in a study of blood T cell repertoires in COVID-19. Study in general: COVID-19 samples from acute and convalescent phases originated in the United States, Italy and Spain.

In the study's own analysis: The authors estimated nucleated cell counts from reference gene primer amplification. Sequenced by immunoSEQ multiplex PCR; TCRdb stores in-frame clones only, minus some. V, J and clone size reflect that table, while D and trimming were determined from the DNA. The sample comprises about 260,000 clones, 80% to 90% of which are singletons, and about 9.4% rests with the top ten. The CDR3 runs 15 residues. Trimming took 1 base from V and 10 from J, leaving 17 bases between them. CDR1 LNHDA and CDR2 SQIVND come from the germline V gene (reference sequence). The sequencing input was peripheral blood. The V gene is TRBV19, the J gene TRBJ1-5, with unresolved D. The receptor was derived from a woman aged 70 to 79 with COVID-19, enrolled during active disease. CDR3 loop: CASSIVGDRWRPQHF. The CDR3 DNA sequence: TGTGCCAGTAGTATAGTGGGAGACCGATGGCGTCCCCAGCATTTT.